The sequence of this T cell receptor beta chain was determined in a study of cytomegalovirus exposure and HLA in healthy donors. Study observations and caveats: The majority of TCR sequences were rare, yet some public TCRs appeared in many donors.

This clone has just one count. Antigen: not known. The CDR3 runs to 12 residues. Looked up from germline, CDR1 is SNHLY and CDR2 is FYNNEI. Unmatched junction bases numbered 5, after V lost 6 bases and J lost 11 bases. The method was immunoSEQ multiplex PCR; TCRdb's version includes in-frame clones alone and lacks a portion of them. The sample has over 85,000 clones, roughly 94% seen once; the top ten hold approximately 0.91%. The gene calls are TRBV2 and TRBJ1-1; 11 bases map to TRBD1. The TCR sequence derives from a young woman in good health and CMV-seronegative. The material sequenced was PBMCs. CDR3 in DNA: TGTGCCAGCAGACCGGGACAGGGGGACGCTTTCTTT. This translates into CASRPGQGDAFF.